The present T cell receptor beta chain was sequenced within a study of patients and donors after allogeneic stem cell transplantation. In TCRdb, the RT-PCR reads were re-called with MiXCR into one record per CDR3 protein. This table holds tens of thousands of distinct CDR3 sequences, about 30% found once. The CDR3 spans 15 residues. The junction had 12 bases not matched to a gene; V was cut back by 7 bases and J by 6 bases. The germline V gene encodes CDR1 SGHTA and CDR2 FQGNSA. This clonotype showed up just a few times. The chain employs TRBV7-2 and TRBJ2-4, with 7 nucleotides matching TRBD2. This clonotype was obtained from a human donor who was either an allogeneic HSCT recipient or a stem cell or donor lymphocyte infusion donor (not recorded which). It is not recorded whose cells these are; they may come from a transplant donor. Sample: blood, either unsorted or a sorted T cell fraction (not recorded which). CDR3 protein: CASKLSPGGGNIQYF. DNA of the CDR3: TGTGCCAGCAAACTTAGCCCGGGGGGAGGAAACATTCAGTACTTC.